The 28 T cell receptor beta chains below all came from one sample that was sequenced in a study of blood T cell repertoires in COVID-19. The protocol was immunoSEQ multiplex PCR, while the TCRdb copy is restricted to in-frame clones and leaves out a portion. The table includes 200,000 to 250,000 clones, 82% detected once. The sample taken for sequencing was PBMCs or T cells enriched from blood (not recorded which). These receptors were obtained from a woman aged 55-69 years who had recovered from COVID-19.

The chain recombines TRBV6-6 with TRBJ1-4; D is possibly TRBD1 (5 bases). The CDR3 has 14 residues. Per germline, CDR1 MNHNY and CDR2 SVGAGI (reference sequence). V lost 3 bases and J lost 8, with 13 bases in between. CDR3 region: CASSYGGGNEKLFF. The DNA for the CDR3 is TGTGCCAGCAGTTATGGGGGGGGTAACGAAAAACTGTTTTTT.

This clone was counted between two and nine times. The rearrangement links TRBV9 to TRBJ1-6; unclear D gene. Trimming took 0 bases from V and 6 from J, leaving 13 bases between them. This CDR3 contains 16 residues. From germline, CDR1 is SGDLS and CDR2 YYNGEE. In nucleotides, the CDR3 is TGTGCCAGCAGCGTAGGTCCTGGAGTTATTAATTCACCCCTCCACTTT. It specifies CASSVGPGVINSPLHF.

The chain uses TRBV7-2 and TRBJ2-7; 8 nucleotides align to TRBD2. The CDR3 loop spans 15 amino acids. The V and J ends lost 2 bases and 7 bases, in that order; junction bases with no gene match: 10. Germline loops: CDR1 SGHTA, CDR2 FQGNSA. CDR3 protein: CASSLSSGSMGEQYF. The CDR3 coding sequence is TGTGCCAGCAGCTTATCAAGCGGGAGCATGGGGGAGCAGTACTTC.

The chain has TRBV2 and TRBJ1-2; possibly TRBD1 for D (5 bases). The V and J ends lost 6 bases and 3 bases respectively, with 14 bases between them. The CDR3 is 14 amino acids. Germline V gene lookup returns CDR1 SNHLY and CDR2 FYNNEI. This CDR3 reads CASSAVRGDYGYTF. CDR3 coding DNA: TGTGCCAGCAGCGCCGTCCGGGGGGACTATGGCTACACCTTC.

The chain combines TRBV6-2 or TRBV6-3 with TRBJ2-1; D may be TRBD2 (5 bases). Trimming pared 6 bases from V and 10 bases from J, leaving 16 bases between. The CDR3 runs to 13 residues. CDR1 is MNHEY, CDR2 SVGEGT, per germline. DNA for the CDR3: TGTGCCAGCAGCCCCAGAGGGCCAGTGGAGCAGTTCTTC. Residues: CASSPRGPVEQFF.

The genes are TRBV3-1 (or the pseudogene TRBV3-2) and TRBJ2-3, with 8 positions matching TRBD2. V was pared by 5 bases and J by 0 bases, with 7 bases of the junction left unmatched. In germline, CDR1 is LGHDT, CDR2 YNNKEL (reference sequence). The CDR3 sequence is 16 residues long. CDR3 in DNA: TGTGCCAGCAGCTCTTTAGCGGGAACTAGCACAGATACGCAGTATTTT. It yields the protein CASSSLAGTSTDTQYF.

CDR3: CASTRQLNTIYF. DNA of the CDR3: TGTGCCAGCACGAGACAGCTAAACACCATATATTTT. The chain combines TRBV6-5 with TRBJ1-3; D possibly corresponds to TRBD1 (5 bases). Trimming left V 7 bases short and J 6 bases short, with 10 bases between. This CDR3 region has 12 residues. Germline V gives CDR1 MNHEY, CDR2 SVGAGI.

As DNA, the CDR3 is TGTGCCAGCAGCCAAAGCCAAGCGGGAGGGTTAGATACGCAGTATTTT. Translating gives CASSQSQAGGLDTQYF. The chain couples TRBV9 to TRBJ2-3; 10 bases match TRBD2. CDR3 length equals 16 residues. The germline gives CDR1 SGDLS, CDR2 YYNGEE. V lost 4 bases to trimming and J lost 5 bases; unmatched junction nucleotides: 10.

The chain couples TRBV6-5 to TRBJ1-2; maybe TRBD1 (5 bases). This CDR3 spans 15 amino acids. Germline V lookup: CDR1 MNHEY, CDR2 SVGAGI. Trimming removed 7 bases at V and 4 bases at J, with 19 bases between. The CDR3 region has the DNA TGTGCCAGCACCCGGGCCTCCCAGGGAGGCTATGGCTACACCTTC. This encodes CASTRASQGGYGYTF.

The gene calls are TRBV28 and TRBJ1-1, with 7 bases that match TRBD1. J was trimmed by 0 bases and V by 3 bases; bases with no gene match: 7. This CDR3 spans 16 amino acids. Germline-derived CDR1 and CDR2 are MDHEN and SYDVKM. The CDR3 region has the DNA TGTGCCAGCAGTTTTGTCGGGACAGCCATGAACACTGAAGCTTTCTTT. Translating it yields CASSFVGTAMNTEAFF.

The J gene is TRBJ2-5, the V gene TRBV7-9; D uncertain. The V end was cut by 5 bases, the J end by 9 bases, with 13 bases between. CDR3 length: 12 residues. Germline CDR1 and CDR2: SEHNR and FQNEAQ (reference sequence). The CDR3: CASSPPEVPQYF. For the CDR3, the DNA is TGTGCCAGCAGCCCCCCCGAGGTTCCCCAGTACTTC.

In this sample, this clone turned up a few times. At the DNA level, this CDR3 is encoded by other sequences in the same sample as well. The chain has TRBV4-3 and TRBJ2-7, with a tentative D call TRBD1 (6 bases). The V and J ends lost 1 base and 4 bases respectively, with 8 bases between them. The length of the CDR3 is 13 residues. The germline CDR1 and CDR2 sequences are LGHNA and YSLEER. Here the CDR3 reads CASSQVQGYEQYF. The CDR3 DNA follows: TGCGCCAGCAGCCAAGTTCAGGGGTACGAGCAGTACTTC.

The genes are TRBV19 and TRBJ2-3, with 10 bases that match TRBD2. Germline CDR1 and CDR2: LNHDA and SQIVND (reference sequence). The CDR3 loop spans 14 amino acids. The V gene end was trimmed by 7 bases and the J gene end by 6 bases; junction bases not matched to a gene: 7. CDR3 in DNA: TGTGCCAGTAAATCTAGCGGGGGTGCGGATACGCAGTATTTT. This codes for CASKSSGGADTQYF.

This sequence joins TRBV6-4 and TRBJ1-4; D is possibly TRBD1 (6 bases). CDR1 is MRHNA, CDR2 SNTAGT, per germline. V lost 3 bases to trimming and J lost 10 bases, with 12 bases between them. The CDR3 runs to 13 residues. Written as DNA, the CDR3 is TGTGCCAGCAGTGATTTACAGGGTGGAAAACTGTTTTTT. Its translation is CASSDLQGGKLFF.

This clone was counted only a few times. This rearrangement joins TRBV7-2 to TRBJ1-6; 9 bases agree with TRBD1. CDR3 length equals 14 residues. Germline loops: CDR1 SGHTA, CDR2 FQGNSA. The J segment lost 8 bases and the V segment lost 4 bases, leaving 3 bases of the junction unmatched. The CDR3 region has the DNA TGTGCCAGCAGCTCGGACAGGGGATATTCACCCCTCCACTTT. Residues: CASSSDRGYSPLHF.

The chain recombines TRBV5-8 with TRBJ2-5; 10 nucleotides agree with TRBD1. This CDR3 is 16 amino acids long. V was clipped by 1 base and J by 4 bases; unmatched bases: 7. CDR1 SGHTS and CDR2 YDEGEE come from the germline V gene. CDR3: CASSLRGRQGAETQYF. For the CDR3, the DNA is TGTGCCAGCAGCTTGAGGGGGAGACAGGGGGCAGAGACCCAGTACTTC. The variable domain in full, completed from reference TRBV5-8 and TRBJ2-5, reads EAGVTQSPTHLIKTRGQQATLRCSPISGHTSVYWYQQALGLGLQFLLWYDEGEERNRGNFPPRFSGRQFPNYSSELNVNALELEDSALYLCASSLRGRQGAETQYFGPGTRLLVL.

V is TRBV19 and J is TRBJ2-1; 12 positions match TRBD2. CDR1 and CDR2 from the germline V gene are LNHDA and SQIVND (reference sequence). The CDR3 is 17 amino acids. V was clipped by 4 bases and J by 6 bases; unmatched bases: 10. The CDR3 DNA reads as TGTGCCAGTAGTAACCGCTACGGGACTAGCGGGTTCAATGAGCAGTTCTTC. Its translation is CASSNRYGTSGFNEQFF.

This clone was counted between two and nine times. The chain uses TRBV14 and TRBJ1-6; D is undetermined. This CDR3 has 15 residues. Looked up from germline, CDR1 is SGHDN and CDR2 is FVKESK. V shed 6 bases and J shed 7 bases, with 16 bases lying between them. The CDR3: CASSSTGSPNSPLHF. The CDR3 DNA sequence: TGTGCCAGCAGTTCCACCGGGTCCCCCAATTCACCCCTCCACTTT.

The chain recombines TRBV7-3 with TRBJ2-5, with 8 bases fitting TRBD2. J gave up 2 bases and V 3 bases, and 5 bases lay outside the gene matches. The germline V gene encodes CDR1 SGHTA and CDR2 FQGTGA. The CDR3 is made up of 15 amino acids. The DNA for the CDR3 is TGTGCCAGCAGCTTGTCTAGCGGGCCTCAAGAGACCCAGTACTTC. Translated, it gives CASSLSSGPQETQYF.

The V and J genes are TRBV7-3 and TRBJ2-3, with D perhaps TRBD2 (5 bases). Germline lookup yields CDR1 SGHTA and CDR2 FQGTGA. Trimming cost V 1 base and J 4 bases, with 12 bases left between them. The CDR3 has 15 residues. Written as DNA, the CDR3 is TGTGCCAGCAGCTTAAGCCCCGGGGTGCCAGATACGCAGTATTTT. Protein: CASSLSPGVPDTQYF. Drawing the rest from reference TRBV7-3 and TRBJ2-3, the complete variable domain is GAGVSQTPSNKVTEKGKYVELRCDPISGHTALYWYRQSLGQGPEFLIYFQGTGAADDSGLPNDRFFAVRPEGSVSTLKIQRTERGDSAVYLCASSLSPGVPDTQYFGPGTRLTVL.

The chain recombines TRBV5-1 with TRBJ2-1; TRBD2 agrees at 10 bases. V lost 3 bases and J lost 7; bases outside the gene matches: 13. Germline V gene data show CDR1 as SGHRS and CDR2 as YFSETQ. The CDR3 is 17 amino acids. DNA for the CDR3: TGCGCCAGCAGCTCGTCCTCCAGCGGGAGGGCCGCGAATGAGCAGTTCTTC. Its protein product is CASSSSSSGRAANEQFF.

V and J are TRBV5-4 and TRBJ1-2; 11 bases map to TRBD1. Germline CDR1 reads SGHNT; CDR2 reads YYREEE (reference sequence). The V gene end was trimmed by 1 base and the J gene end by 6 bases; junction bases not matched to a gene: 8. The CDR3 loop spans 16 amino acids. The CDR3 spells CASSLNQGTGGNGYTF. The CDR3 coding sequence is TGTGCCAGCAGCTTGAACCAGGGGACAGGGGGTAATGGCTACACCTTC.

The chain employs TRBV9 and TRBJ1-2; 7 nucleotides line up with TRBD1. CDR3 length: 15 residues. Germline V gene sequence: CDR1 SGDLS, CDR2 YYNGEE. With V trimmed by 1 base and J by 4 bases, 7 bases remained unmatched. For the CDR3, the DNA is TGTGCCAGCAGCGTAACCCGGGACAGCCGCTATGGCTACACCTTC. This sequence encodes CASSVTRDSRYGYTF.

V and J are TRBV2 and TRBJ2-1; 12 nucleotides line up with TRBD2. V trimming: 3 bases; J trimming: 13 bases; junction bases outside the gene matches: 10. CDR1 and CDR2 from the germline V gene are SNHLY and FYNNEI. The CDR3 totals 15 residues. CDR3 coding DNA: TGTGCCAGCAGTGAGGCTAGCGGGAGGGTTACAAGACAGTTCTTC. Protein sequence: CASSEASGRVTRQFF.

V usage is TRBV5-1 and J usage is TRBJ1-2; D gene uncertain. Germline-derived CDR1 and CDR2 are SGHRS and YFSETQ. The CDR3 covers 13 residues. V lost 0 bases and J lost 3, with 6 bases in between. The CDR3 here is CASSLAGDYGYTF. The DNA of the CDR3 is TGCGCCAGCAGCTTGGCCGGGGACTATGGCTACACCTTC.

CDR3 coding DNA: TGTGCCAGCACTAGAAGGGGCACAGGACCCAGCACAGATACGCAGTATTTT. It yields the protein CASTRRGTGPSTDTQYF. The rearrangement joins TRBV2 to TRBJ2-3; weak D call: TRBD1 (5 bases). The V end was cut by 7 bases, the J end by 0 bases, with 20 bases between. The germline V gene encodes CDR1 SNHLY and CDR2 FYNNEI. CDR3 length: 17 residues.

The chain is built from TRBV10-3 and TRBJ1-5, with D possibly TRBD1 on 6 matching bases. V lost 6 bases and J lost 11, with 17 bases in between. The CDR3 length is 13 residues. Germline V gene lookup returns CDR1 ENHRY and CDR2 SYGVKD. The chain's CDR3 is CAIRNTGLEAQHF. The CDR3 nucleotides are TGTGCCATCAGGAACACAGGGTTGGAAGCCCAGCATTTT.

The chain has TRBV7-2 and TRBJ2-3; TRBD1 might be the D (5 bases). The germline V gene has CDR1 SGHTA and CDR2 FQGNSA. The V gene lost 4 bases and the J gene lost 2 bases, with 16 bases spanning the gap. The CDR3 runs to 16 residues. The CDR3 loop reads CASSSYRGANTDTQYF. DNA for the CDR3: TGTGCCAGCAGCTCGTATAGGGGCGCGAACACAGATACGCAGTATTTT.